The 21 T cell receptor beta chains in this list originate from one sample, sequenced in a study of blood T cells in healthy people across ages (dated by TCRdb to 2015 to 2017). Library generation was performed with 5' RACE. TCRdb lists the instrument as Illumina HiSeq 2500. A second PCR of about 6 to 12 cycles was run with a J-beta primer mix and a sample-barcoded 5' primer. TCRdb passed the public sequencing reads through fastp at Q25 and MiXCR, retaining productive beta sequences. Records with the same CDR3 protein are collapsed into one entry carrying the most frequent genes and DNA. The sample table holds over 750,000 distinct CDR3 sequences, of which around 25% were seen once. Roughly a tenth of the sample lies in the top ten. These same records also appear under a second study, on T cells of mothers and their children.

Sequences were obtained from blood. These receptors were obtained from a boy between 10 and 17 years old in good health.

This clonotype turned up a few times. The chain has TRBV6-2 or TRBV6-3 and TRBJ1-5; D might be TRBD1 (5 bases). V was shortened by 0 bases and J by 6 bases, with 12 bases between the two germline ends. The CDR3 extends over 15 amino acids. Germline CDR1 reads MNHEY; CDR2 reads SVGEGT. The CDR3 DNA is TGTGCCAGCAGTTACTCGAGAGGGGCAGGTCAGCCCCAGCATTTT. This translates into CASSYSRGAGQPQHF.

V is TRBV20-1 and J is TRBJ2-3; 8 bases agree with TRBD2. The V segment lost 4 bases and the J segment 5 bases; nucleotides outside the gene matches: 17. The germline V gene encodes CDR1 DFQATT and CDR2 SNEGSKA (reference sequence). The CDR3 totals 17 residues. As DNA, the CDR3 is TGCAGTGCTAACCCGAGACTAGCGTTAACGGGAGGAGATACGCAGTATTTT. Its translation: CSANPRLALTGGDTQYF.

The rearrangement links TRBV29-1 to TRBJ2-1, with 11 nucleotides matching TRBD2. Germline V gives CDR1 SQVTM, CDR2 ANQGSEA. The CDR3 spans 12 residues. The ends lost 8 bases at V and 8 bases at J; junction bases unmatched: 5. CDR3: CSTLAGGDEQFF. For the CDR3, the DNA is TGCAGCACTCTAGCGGGAGGTGATGAGCAGTTCTTC.

This clonotype was seen more than once but under ten times. This CDR3 reads CASSFDGMNTEAFF. The CDR3 DNA sequence: TGTGCCAGCTCTTTCGACGGAATGAACACTGAAGCTTTCTTT. The V and J genes are TRBV12-3 or TRBV12-4 and TRBJ1-1, with D hard to call. Trimming took off 8 bases at V and 0 bases at J, with 13 bases between the two ends. This CDR3 comprises 14 residues.

The chain carries TRBV19 and TRBJ2-3; 7 positions agree with TRBD2. V was pared by 6 bases and J by 2 bases, with 8 bases of the junction left unmatched. There are 15 residues in the CDR3. The germline V gene has CDR1 LNHDA and CDR2 SQIVND (reference sequence). The CDR3 sequence is CASSPPGTTTDTQYF. The CDR3 nucleotides are TGTGCCAGTAGCCCCCCCGGGACTACCACAGATACGCAGTATTTT.

The chain links TRBV12-3 or TRBV12-4 to TRBJ2-2; the D call may be TRBD1 or TRBD2 (6 bases each). This CDR3 has 14 amino acids. V lost 3 bases and J lost 7, with 12 bases in between. DNA of the CDR3: TGTGCCAGCAGTTTCCCGGGGGCGGGCGGGGAGCTGTTTTTT. The encoded protein is CASSFPGAGGELFF.

CDR3 coding DNA: TGTGCCAGCAGCCCCCCGGGACAGACTTATATACATTATGGCTACACCTTC. Amino acids: CASSPPGQTYIHYGYTF. This chain connects TRBV7-9 to TRBJ1-2; 7 bases agree with TRBD1. CDR3 length equals 17 residues. In germline, CDR1 is SEHNR, CDR2 FQNEAQ (reference sequence). Losses at the gene ends were 5 bases for V and 5 bases for J; bases not matched to a gene: 17.

This clonotype was detected many times. V gene TRBV29-1 combines with J gene TRBJ2-5; D is perhaps TRBD1 (6 bases). Germline CDR1 and CDR2: SQVTM and ANQGSEA. V gave up 4 bases and J gave up 5 bases, with 11 bases separating them. There are 12 residues in the CDR3. The CDR3 here is CSVVRGSETQYF. CDR3 bases: TGCAGCGTTGTCAGGGGAAGTGAGACCCAGTACTTC.

In its sample, this clonotype was seen a few times. The V gene is TRBV4-1, the J gene TRBJ2-2; perhaps TRBD2 as D (6 bases). Germline CDR1 and CDR2: MGHRA and YSYEKL. This CDR3 is built from 16 residues. V gave up 1 base and J gave up 2 bases, with 11 bases separating them. This chain's CDR3 is CASSQGRETNTGELFF. Here the CDR3 DNA reads TGCGCCAGCAGCCAAGGTCGGGAGACCAACACCGGGGAGCTGTTTTTT.

V and J are TRBV29-1 and TRBJ2-1; no clear D gene. Trimming cost V 6 bases and J 8 bases, with 8 bases left between them. Germline-derived CDR1 and CDR2 are SQVTM and ANQGSEA. The CDR3 has 10 amino acids. CDR3 nucleotide sequence: TGCAGCGTGCCCCTTGATGAGCAGTTCTTC. Encoded protein: CSVPLDEQFF.

The chain has TRBV9 and TRBJ2-2; possibly TRBD2 for D (6 bases). V was trimmed by 4 bases and J by 4 bases, leaving 14 bases between them. The CDR3 is 15 amino acids. The germline V gene has CDR1 SGDLS and CDR2 YYNGEE. The CDR3 sequence is CASSPVSGGTGELFF. In DNA form, the CDR3 reads TGTGCCAGCAGCCCCGTTTCCGGGGGCACCGGGGAGCTGTTTTTT.

The V call is TRBV24-1, the J call TRBJ1-2; D is ambiguous. The CDR3 spans 13 residues. Germline loops: CDR1 KGHDR, CDR2 SFDVKD. Trimming took off 5 bases at V and 1 base at J, with 7 bases between the two ends. CDR3 amino acids: CATSVGVNYGYTF. CDR3 nucleotides: TGTGCCACCAGTGTGGGAGTTAACTATGGCTACACCTTC.

This clonotype was recorded a few times. The chain carries TRBV7-8 and TRBJ1-4, with TRBD1 matching over 7 bases. The germline V gene has CDR1 SGHVS and CDR2 FQNEAQ. The V segment lost 5 bases and the J segment 3 bases; nucleotides outside the gene matches: 12. CDR3 size: 17 residues. The CDR3 nucleotides read TGTGCCAGCAGCGGATCCGAATCGACAGGGCCTAATGAAAAACTGTTTTTT. Translating it yields CASSGSESTGPNEKLFF.

This sequence joins TRBV20-1 and TRBJ1-1, with D perhaps TRBD1 (5 bases). This CDR3 comprises 12 residues. V dropped 5 bases and J dropped 7 bases, with 14 bases sitting between them. Germline V gives CDR1 DFQATT, CDR2 SNEGSKA (reference sequence). CDR3 bases: TGCAGTGCTCGCGGGACTGTAAATGAAGCTTTCTTT. This gives the protein CSARGTVNEAFF.

This clonotype was counted a few times. This CDR3 reads CASRYPQNRAEDTEAFF. The CDR3 DNA follows: TGTGCCAGCCGTTATCCGCAAAACAGGGCAGAGGACACTGAAGCTTTCTTT. The rearrangement links TRBV2 to TRBJ1-1, with D perhaps TRBD1 (6 bases). The CDR3 contains 17 residues. With 8 bases removed from V and 3 bases from J, the gap between germline ends came to 25 bases. Germline V gene data show CDR1 as SNHLY and CDR2 as FYNNEI.

The chain uses TRBV6-6 and TRBJ1-2; D not resolved. Trimming removed 2 bases from V and 5 bases from J, with 24 bases in between. The germline CDR1 and CDR2 sequences are MNHNY and SVGAGI (reference sequence). The CDR3 contains 18 residues. Here the CDR3 DNA reads TGTGCCAGCAGTTACAACCCCAGTAGGGCTCCTCGTTCGTATGGCTACACCTTC. Amino acid sequence: CASSYNPSRAPRSYGYTF.

A few counts support this clonotype. The chain combines TRBV12-3 or TRBV12-4 with TRBJ2-7; TRBD1 agrees at 7 bases. The junction had 7 bases not matched to a gene; V was cut back by 6 bases and J by 2 bases. This CDR3 is built from 14 residues. The CDR3 DNA sequence: TGTGCCAGCAGCCATGGGGACAGACCCTACGAGCAGTACTTC. Translation: CASSHGDRPYEQYF.

This chain uses TRBV11-2 with TRBJ2-5; 7 positions match TRBD2. The last part of the DNA fits TRBJ2-1 better; the J call may be wrong. CDR3 length: 20 amino acids. Germline CDR1 reads SGHAT; CDR2 reads FQNNGV. CDR3 bases: TGTGCCAGCAGCTTAAAAAACTCAGGGTTTGCGGGAGCGTCCTACAATGAGCAGTTCTTC. Its protein is CASSLKNSGFAGASYNEQFF.

This clonotype occurred a few times. CDR3 in DNA: TGTGCCACCAGCAGCGCGGTTTTCGGGGAGCTGTTTTTT. Its translation is CATSSAVFGELFF. V usage is TRBV15 and J usage is TRBJ2-2; the D is unclear. Germline V gives CDR1 LNHNV, CDR2 YYDKDF (reference sequence). V was pared by 3 bases and J by 7 bases, with 9 bases between. The CDR3 has 13 residues.

V gene TRBV7-2 combines with J gene TRBJ2-5, with a tentative D call TRBD2 (6 bases). The assigned J gene may be wrong: the sequence end matches TRBJ2-7 better. Germline CDR1 and CDR2: SGHTA and FQGNSA. There are 14 residues in the CDR3. CDR3 sequence reads: CASSADRWGVEQYF. For the CDR3, the DNA is TGTGCCAGCAGCGCCGATAGATGGGGGGTCGAGCAGTACTTC.

In this sample, this clonotype turned up a few times. The gene calls are TRBV4-2 and TRBJ2-1; 10 nucleotides line up with TRBD2. V shed 4 bases and J 7 bases; nucleotides not matched to a gene: 10. The CDR3 spans 16 residues. Germline CDR1 and CDR2: LGHNA and YNFKEQ. CDR3 protein: CASSPVGASGGNEQFF. CDR3 nucleotide sequence: TGTGCCAGCAGCCCGGTCGGAGCTAGCGGGGGTAATGAGCAGTTCTTC.